The clone carrying this T cell receptor beta chain was picked up many times. Its antigen is currently unknown. The sample is drawn from a study of T cell repertoires in cytomegalovirus infection. The overall study: CMV infection plus the matching HLA type was flagged by public TCR beta signatures.

TCRdb re-derived calls from the reads in MiXCR, one entry per CDR3 protein. Of approximately 200,000 distinct CDR3 sequences in the sample, roughly 22% were seen once. CDR3 length: 15 amino acids. Trimming took off 3 bases at V and 0 bases at J, with 11 bases between the two ends. The germline CDR1 and CDR2 sequences are SGHVS and FQNEAQ. The study's findings and limits: HLA-C-restricted TCR beta clonotypes specific for CMV led the ex vivo response.

Sample: CD8+ T cells from PBMCs. The TCR sequence derives from a human donor in good health (CMV status not recorded). Some clones in this sample may be carry-over from other donors' samples. This sequence joins TRBV7-8 and TRBJ1-1; the D gene is possibly TRBD1 (6 bases). The CDR3: CASSFAGDMNTEAFF. CDR3 coding DNA: TGTGCCAGCAGCTTCGCAGGGGACATGAACACTGAAGCTTTCTTT.